The clone carrying this T cell receptor (beta chain) appeared a single time. Generated by immunoSEQ multiplex PCR, the TCRdb table keeps only in-frame clones and is missing some. Of over 250,000 clones in the sample, roughly 87% are singletons; the top ten hold more than 10%. The data belong to a study of blood T cell repertoires in COVID-19. With V trimmed by 2 bases and J by 6 bases, 10 bases remained unmatched. The CDR3 totals 17 residues. Germline CDR1 SGHAT, CDR2 FQNNGV. Sequenced sample: peripheral blood. J is TRBJ2-1 and V is TRBV11-2; 10 bases align to TRBD2. The sequence derives from a human donor in a cohort sampled during active COVID-19. CDR3 region: CASSLLASGSFSNEQFF. The CDR3 DNA is TGTGCCAGCAGCTTACTGGCTAGCGGGAGTTTTAGCAATGAGCAGTTCTTC.